Here is one TCR beta chain with its context. Its cognate antigen is unknown. This sample is drawn from a study of identical twins. The CDR3 spans 11 residues. Germline values: CDR1 LNHDA, CDR2 SQIVND (reference sequence). Trimming left V 5 bases short and J 8 bases short, with 7 bases between. The study's findings and limits: Excess sharing by twins proved weaker in beta out-of-frame sequences. Insertions ran lower in abundant cord blood beta clonotypes, though not in memory repertoires.

The authors used template switching to add a universal primer site and gave cDNA unique molecular identifiers. TCRdb fed the 5' RACE reads into MiXCR, producing one record per CDR3 protein. The sample lists 500,000 to 650,000 distinct CDR3 sequences, about 7.6% occurring once. Healthy Caucasians supplied all donations. These data also featured in a second study, about yellow fever vaccine responses in identical twins.

This receptor was taken from a young woman in good health. The chain couples TRBV19 to TRBJ2-4; D is unclear. Sequenced sample: PBMCs. CDR3: CASSGPYIQYF. The CDR3, as DNA: TGTGCCAGTAGTGGGCCTTACATTCAGTACTTC.